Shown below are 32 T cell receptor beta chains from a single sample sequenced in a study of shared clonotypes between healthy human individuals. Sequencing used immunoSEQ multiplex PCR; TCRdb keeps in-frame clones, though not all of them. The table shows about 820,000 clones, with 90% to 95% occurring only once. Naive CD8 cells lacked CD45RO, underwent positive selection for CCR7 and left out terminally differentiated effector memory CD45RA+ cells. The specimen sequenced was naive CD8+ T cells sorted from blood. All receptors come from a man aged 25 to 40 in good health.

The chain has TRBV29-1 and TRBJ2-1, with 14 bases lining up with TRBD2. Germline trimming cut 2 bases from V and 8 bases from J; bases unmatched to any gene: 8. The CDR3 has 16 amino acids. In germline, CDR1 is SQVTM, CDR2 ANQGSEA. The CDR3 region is CSVENMGLAGVYEQFF. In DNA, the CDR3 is TGCAGCGTTGAAAATATGGGACTAGCGGGAGTGTATGAGCAGTTCTTC.

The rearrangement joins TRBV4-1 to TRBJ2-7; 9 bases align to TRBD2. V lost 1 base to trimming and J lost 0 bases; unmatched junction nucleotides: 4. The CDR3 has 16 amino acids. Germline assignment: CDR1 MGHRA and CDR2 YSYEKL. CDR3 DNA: TGCGCCAGCAGCCAAGGAGGCGGGAGGGACTCCTACGAGCAGTACTTC. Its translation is CASSQGGGRDSYEQYF.

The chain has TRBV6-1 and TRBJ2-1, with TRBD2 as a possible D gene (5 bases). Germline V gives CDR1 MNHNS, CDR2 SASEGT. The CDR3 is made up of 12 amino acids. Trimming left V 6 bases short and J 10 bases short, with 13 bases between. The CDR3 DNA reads TGTGCCAGCAGACTGAAGAGGGCCGAGCAGTTCTTC. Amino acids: CASRLKRAEQFF.

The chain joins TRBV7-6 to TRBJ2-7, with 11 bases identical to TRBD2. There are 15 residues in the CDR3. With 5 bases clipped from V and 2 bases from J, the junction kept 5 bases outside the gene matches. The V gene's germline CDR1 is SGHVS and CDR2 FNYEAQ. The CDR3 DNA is TGTGCCAGCAGCGATGGACTAGCGGGCCCCTACGAGCAGTACTTC. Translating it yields CASSDGLAGPYEQYF.

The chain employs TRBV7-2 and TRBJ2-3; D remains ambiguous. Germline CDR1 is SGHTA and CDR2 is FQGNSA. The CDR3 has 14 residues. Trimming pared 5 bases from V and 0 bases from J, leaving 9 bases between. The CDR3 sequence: CASSPWPSTDTQYF. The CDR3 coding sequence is TGTGCCAGCAGCCCTTGGCCCAGCACAGATACGCAGTATTTT.

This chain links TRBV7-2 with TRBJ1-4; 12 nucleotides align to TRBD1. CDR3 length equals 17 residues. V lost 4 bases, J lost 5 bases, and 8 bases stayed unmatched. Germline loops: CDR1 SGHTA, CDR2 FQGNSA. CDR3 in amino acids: CASSSWGQGAMNEKLFF. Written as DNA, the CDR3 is TGTGCCAGCAGCTCATGGGGACAGGGGGCGATGAATGAAAAACTGTTTTTT.

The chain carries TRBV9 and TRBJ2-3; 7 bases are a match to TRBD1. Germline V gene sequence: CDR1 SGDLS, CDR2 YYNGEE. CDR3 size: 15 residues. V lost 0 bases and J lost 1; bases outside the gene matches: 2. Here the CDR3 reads CASSVGDRGTDTQYF. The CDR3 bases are TGTGCCAGCAGCGTAGGAGACAGGGGCACAGATACGCAGTATTTT. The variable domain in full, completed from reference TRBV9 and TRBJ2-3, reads DSGVTQTPKHLITATGQRVTLRCSPRSGDLSVYWYQQSLDQGLQFLIQYYNGEERAKGNILERFSAQQFPDLHSELNLSSLELGDSALYFCASSVGDRGTDTQYFGPGTRLTVL.

The CDR3 reads CASSDRGVSNEQFF. The CDR3 DNA reads as TGTGCCAGCAGTGACAGGGGGGTCTCCAATGAGCAGTTCTTC. The chain is built from TRBV25-1 and TRBJ2-1; D is perhaps TRBD1 (7 bases). V was cut by 3 bases and J by 6 bases, with 12 bases left in between. From germline, CDR1 is MGHDK and CDR2 SYGVNS. CDR3 size: 14 residues.

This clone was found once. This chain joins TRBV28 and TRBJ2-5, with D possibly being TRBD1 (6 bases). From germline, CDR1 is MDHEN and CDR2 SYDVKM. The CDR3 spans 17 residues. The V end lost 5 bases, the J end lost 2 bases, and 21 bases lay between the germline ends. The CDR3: CASSPRTAKGNQETQYF. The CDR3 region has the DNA TGTGCCAGCAGTCCTCGGACAGCGAAGGGGAATCAAGAGACCCAGTACTTC.

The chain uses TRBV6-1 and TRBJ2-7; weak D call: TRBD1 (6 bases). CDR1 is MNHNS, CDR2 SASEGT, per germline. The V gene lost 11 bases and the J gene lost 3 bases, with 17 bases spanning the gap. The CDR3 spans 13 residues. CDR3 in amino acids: CAAMMTGYYEQYF. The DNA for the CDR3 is TGTGCCGCCATGATGACAGGCTACTACGAGCAGTACTTC.

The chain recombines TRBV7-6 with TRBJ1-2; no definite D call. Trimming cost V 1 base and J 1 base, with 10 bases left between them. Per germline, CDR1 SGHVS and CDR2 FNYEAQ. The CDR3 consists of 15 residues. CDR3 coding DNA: TGTGCCAGCAGCTTAGAAGCAGGCGGTAACTATGGCTACACCTTC. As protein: CASSLEAGGNYGYTF.

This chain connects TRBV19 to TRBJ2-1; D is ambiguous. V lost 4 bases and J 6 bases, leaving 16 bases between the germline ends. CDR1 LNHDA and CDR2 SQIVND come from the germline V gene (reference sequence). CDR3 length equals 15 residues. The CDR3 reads CASSRVATPVNEQFF. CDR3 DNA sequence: TGTGCCAGTAGTAGGGTTGCGACTCCTGTCAATGAGCAGTTCTTC.

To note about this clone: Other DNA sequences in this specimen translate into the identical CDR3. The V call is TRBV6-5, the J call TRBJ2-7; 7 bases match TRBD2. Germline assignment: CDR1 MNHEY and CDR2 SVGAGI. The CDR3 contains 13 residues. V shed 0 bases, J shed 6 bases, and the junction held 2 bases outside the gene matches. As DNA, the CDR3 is TGTGCCAGCAGTTACTCTTCGGGGGGCGAGCAGTACTTC. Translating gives CASSYSSGGEQYF.

The CDR3 DNA is TGTGCCAGCAGTGAAGCTCCCAGATACTACGAGCAGTACTTC. The encoded protein is CASSEAPRYYEQYF. The chain is built from TRBV6-1 and TRBJ2-7; D gene unclear. Germline V gene sequence: CDR1 MNHNS, CDR2 SASEGT. The CDR3 length is 14 residues. V was shortened by 0 bases and J by 3 bases, with 9 bases between the two germline ends.

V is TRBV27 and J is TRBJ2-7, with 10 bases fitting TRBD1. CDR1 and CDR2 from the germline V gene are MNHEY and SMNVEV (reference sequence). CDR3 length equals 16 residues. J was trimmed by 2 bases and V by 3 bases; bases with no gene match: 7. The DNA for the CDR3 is TGTGCCAGCAGTTTTACGGGGACAGGGGCCCCCTACGAGCAGTACTTC. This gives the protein CASSFTGTGAPYEQYF.

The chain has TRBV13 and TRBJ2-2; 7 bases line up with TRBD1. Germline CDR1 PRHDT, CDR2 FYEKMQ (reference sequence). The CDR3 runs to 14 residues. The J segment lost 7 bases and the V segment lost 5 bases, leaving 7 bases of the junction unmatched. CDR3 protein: CASSPTGSSGELFF. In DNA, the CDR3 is TGTGCCAGCAGCCCGACAGGGTCAAGCGGGGAGCTGTTTTTT.

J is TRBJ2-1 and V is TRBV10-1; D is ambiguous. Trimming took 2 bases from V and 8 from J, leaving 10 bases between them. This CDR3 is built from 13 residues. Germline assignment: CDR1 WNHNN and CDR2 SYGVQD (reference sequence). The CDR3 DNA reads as TGCGCCAGCAGTGAGGCAGTTCGGGATGAGCAGTTCTTC. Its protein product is CASSEAVRDEQFF.

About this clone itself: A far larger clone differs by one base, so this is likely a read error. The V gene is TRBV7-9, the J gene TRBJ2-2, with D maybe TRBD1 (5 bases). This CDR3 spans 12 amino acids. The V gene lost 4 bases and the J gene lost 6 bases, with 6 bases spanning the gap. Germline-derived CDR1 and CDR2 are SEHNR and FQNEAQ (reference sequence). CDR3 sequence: CASSWGPGELFF. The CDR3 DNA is TGTGCCAGCAGCTGGGGCCCCGGGGAGCTGTTTTTT.

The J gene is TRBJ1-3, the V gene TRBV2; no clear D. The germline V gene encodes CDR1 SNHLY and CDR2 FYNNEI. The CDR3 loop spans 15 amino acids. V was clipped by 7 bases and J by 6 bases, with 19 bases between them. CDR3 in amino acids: CASNTLRAGKNTIYF. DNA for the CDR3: TGTGCCAGCAATACCCTCCGGGCAGGAAAAAACACCATATATTTT.

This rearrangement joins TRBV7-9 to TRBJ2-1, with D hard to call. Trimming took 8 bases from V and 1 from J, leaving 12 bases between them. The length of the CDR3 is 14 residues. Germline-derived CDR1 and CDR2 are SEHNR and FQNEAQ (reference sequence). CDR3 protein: CASEDDQSYNEQFF. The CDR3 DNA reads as TGTGCCAGCGAGGACGACCAATCCTACAATGAGCAGTTCTTC.

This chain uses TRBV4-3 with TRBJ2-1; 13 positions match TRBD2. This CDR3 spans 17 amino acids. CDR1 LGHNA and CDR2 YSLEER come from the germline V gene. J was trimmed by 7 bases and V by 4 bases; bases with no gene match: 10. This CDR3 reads CASSLHRTSGSGNEQFF. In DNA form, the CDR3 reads TGCGCCAGCAGCCTACACCGGACTAGCGGGAGTGGGAATGAGCAGTTCTTC.

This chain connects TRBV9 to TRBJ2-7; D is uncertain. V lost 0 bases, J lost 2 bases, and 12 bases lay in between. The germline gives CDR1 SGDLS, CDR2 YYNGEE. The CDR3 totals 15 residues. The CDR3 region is CASSVGFSQAYEQYF. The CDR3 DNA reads TGTGCCAGCAGCGTAGGGTTTAGCCAAGCCTACGAGCAGTACTTC. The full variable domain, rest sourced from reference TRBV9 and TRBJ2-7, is DSGVTQTPKHLITATGQRVTLRCSPRSGDLSVYWYQQSLDQGLQFLIQYYNGEERAKGNILERFSAQQFPDLHSELNLSSLELGDSALYFCASSVGFSQAYEQYFGPGTRLTVT.

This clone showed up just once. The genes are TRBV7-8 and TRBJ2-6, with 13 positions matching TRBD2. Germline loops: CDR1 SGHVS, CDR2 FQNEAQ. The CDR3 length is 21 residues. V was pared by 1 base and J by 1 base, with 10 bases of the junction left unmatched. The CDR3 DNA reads TGTGCCAGCAGCTTAGTCCCCCCCAAGACTAGCGGGAGGTCTGGGGCCAACGTCCTGACTTTC. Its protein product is CASSLVPPKTSGRSGANVLTF.

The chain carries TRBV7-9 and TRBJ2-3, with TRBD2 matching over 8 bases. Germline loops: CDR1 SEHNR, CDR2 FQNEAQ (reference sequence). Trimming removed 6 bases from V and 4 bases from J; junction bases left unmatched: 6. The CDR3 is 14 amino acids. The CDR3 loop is CASRGLVLADTQYF. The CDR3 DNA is TGTGCCAGCAGGGGACTAGTTCTTGCAGATACGCAGTATTTT.

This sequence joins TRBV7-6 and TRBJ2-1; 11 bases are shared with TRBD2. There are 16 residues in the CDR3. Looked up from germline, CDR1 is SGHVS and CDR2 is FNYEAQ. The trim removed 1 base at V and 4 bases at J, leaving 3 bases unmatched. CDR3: CASSLEVAGGYNEQFF. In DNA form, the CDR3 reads TGTGCCAGCAGCTTAGAGGTAGCGGGAGGGTACAATGAGCAGTTCTTC.

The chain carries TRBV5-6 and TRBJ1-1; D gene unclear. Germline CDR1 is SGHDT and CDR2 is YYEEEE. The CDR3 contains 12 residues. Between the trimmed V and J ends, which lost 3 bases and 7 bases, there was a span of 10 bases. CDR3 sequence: CASSYGRLEAFF. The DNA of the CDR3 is TGTGCCAGCAGCTACGGACGCCTTGAAGCTTTCTTT. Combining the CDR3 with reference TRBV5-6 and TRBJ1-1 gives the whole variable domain DAGVTQSPTHLIKTRGQQVTLRCSPKSGHDTVSWYQQALGQGPQFIFQYYEEEERQRGNFPDRFSGHQFPNYSSELNVNALLLGDSALYLCASSYGRLEAFFGQGTRLTVV.

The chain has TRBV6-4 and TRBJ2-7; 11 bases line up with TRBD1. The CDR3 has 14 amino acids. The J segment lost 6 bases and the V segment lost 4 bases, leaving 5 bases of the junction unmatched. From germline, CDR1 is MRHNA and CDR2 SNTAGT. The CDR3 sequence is CASSAGTGGSEQYF. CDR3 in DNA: TGTGCCAGCAGTGCTGGGACAGGGGGTTCCGAGCAGTACTTC.

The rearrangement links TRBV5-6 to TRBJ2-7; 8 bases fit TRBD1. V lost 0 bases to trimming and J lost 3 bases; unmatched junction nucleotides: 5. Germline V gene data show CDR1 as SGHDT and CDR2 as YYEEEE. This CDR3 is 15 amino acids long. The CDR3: CASSLGRGRGYEQYF. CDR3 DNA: TGTGCCAGCAGCTTGGGCAGGGGGCGCGGCTACGAGCAGTACTTC. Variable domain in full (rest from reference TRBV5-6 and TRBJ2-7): DAGVTQSPTHLIKTRGQQVTLRCSPKSGHDTVSWYQQALGQGPQFIFQYYEEEERQRGNFPDRFSGHQFPNYSSELNVNALLLGDSALYLCASSLGRGRGYEQYFGPGTRLTVT.

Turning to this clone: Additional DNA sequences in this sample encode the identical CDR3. The CDR3 here is CASSQDLAGGLTGELFF. Written as DNA, the CDR3 is TGCGCCAGCAGCCAAGATCTAGCGGGAGGTCTAACCGGGGAGCTGTTTTTT. This sequence joins TRBV4-3 and TRBJ2-2, with 11 bases identical to TRBD2. Unmatched junction bases numbered 5, after V lost 0 bases and J lost 5 bases. CDR1 and CDR2 from the germline V gene are LGHNA and YSLEER. This CDR3 contains 17 residues.

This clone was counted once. The CDR3 loop is CASSFPSNSYEQYF. For the CDR3, the DNA is TGTGCCAGCAGCTTCCCCTCGAATTCCTACGAGCAGTACTTC. The rearrangement uses TRBV2 and TRBJ2-7; D is uncertain. CDR3 length equals 14 residues. V lost 6 bases to trimming and J lost 1 base, with 13 bases between them. Germline CDR1 SNHLY, CDR2 FYNNEI.

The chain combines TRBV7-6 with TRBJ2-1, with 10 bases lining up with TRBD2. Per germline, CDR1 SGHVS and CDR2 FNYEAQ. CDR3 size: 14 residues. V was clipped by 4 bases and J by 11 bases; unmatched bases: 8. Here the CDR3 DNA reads TGTGCCAGCAGCTATGGAGCGGGAGGGGGACAGCAGTTCTTC. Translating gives CASSYGAGGGQQFF.

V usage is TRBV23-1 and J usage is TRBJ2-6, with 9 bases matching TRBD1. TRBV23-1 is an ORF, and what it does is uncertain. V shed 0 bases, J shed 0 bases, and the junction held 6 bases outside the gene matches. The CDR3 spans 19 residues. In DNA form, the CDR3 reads TGCGCCAGCAGTCAATCCCGACAGGGGGGCTACTCTGGGGCCAACGTCCTGACTTTC. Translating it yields CASSQSRQGGYSGANVLTF.